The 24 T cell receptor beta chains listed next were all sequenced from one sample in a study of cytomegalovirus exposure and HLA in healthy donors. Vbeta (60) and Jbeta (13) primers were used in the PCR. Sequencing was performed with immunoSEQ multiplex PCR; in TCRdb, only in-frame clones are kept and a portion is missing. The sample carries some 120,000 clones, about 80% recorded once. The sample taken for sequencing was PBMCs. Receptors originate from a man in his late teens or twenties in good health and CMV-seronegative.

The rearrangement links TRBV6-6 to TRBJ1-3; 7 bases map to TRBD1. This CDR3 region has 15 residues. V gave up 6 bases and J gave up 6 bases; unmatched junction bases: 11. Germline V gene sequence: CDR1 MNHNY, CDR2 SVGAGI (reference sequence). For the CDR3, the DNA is TGTGCCAGCAGCCCCGACAGGGCAAGAGAAAACACCATATATTTT. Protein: CASSPDRARENTIYF.

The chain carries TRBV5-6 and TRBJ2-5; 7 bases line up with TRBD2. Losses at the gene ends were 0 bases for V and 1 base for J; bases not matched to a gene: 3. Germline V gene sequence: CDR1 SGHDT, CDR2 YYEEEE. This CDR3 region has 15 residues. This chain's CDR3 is CASSLGLAAQETQYF. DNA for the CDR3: TGTGCCAGCAGCTTGGGACTAGCAGCCCAAGAGACCCAGTACTTC.

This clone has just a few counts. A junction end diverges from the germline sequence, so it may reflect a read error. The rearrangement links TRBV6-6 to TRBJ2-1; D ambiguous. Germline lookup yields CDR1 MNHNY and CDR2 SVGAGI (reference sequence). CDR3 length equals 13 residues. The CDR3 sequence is CASSSPPPNELFF. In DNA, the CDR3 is TGTGCCAGCAGTTCCCCTCCCCCCAATGAGCTGTTCTTC.

In DNA, the CDR3 is TGTGCCAGCCGAGCTGGGGGGTTCAGGGGGCCGATGAACACTGAAGCTTTCTTT. Encoded protein: CASRAGGFRGPMNTEAFF. The rearrangement uses TRBV7-9 and TRBJ1-1; 8 nucleotides agree with TRBD1. Germline CDR1 and CDR2: SEHNR and FQNEAQ (reference sequence). CDR3 size: 18 residues. Trimming took 8 bases from V and 0 from J; bases not matched to a gene: 17.

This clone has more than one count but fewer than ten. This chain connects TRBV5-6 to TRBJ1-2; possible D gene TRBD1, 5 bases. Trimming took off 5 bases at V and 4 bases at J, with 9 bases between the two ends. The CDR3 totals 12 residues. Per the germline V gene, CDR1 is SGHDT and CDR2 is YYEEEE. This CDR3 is CASSNQGYGYTF. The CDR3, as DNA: TGTGCCAGCAGTAATCAGGGCTATGGCTACACCTTC.

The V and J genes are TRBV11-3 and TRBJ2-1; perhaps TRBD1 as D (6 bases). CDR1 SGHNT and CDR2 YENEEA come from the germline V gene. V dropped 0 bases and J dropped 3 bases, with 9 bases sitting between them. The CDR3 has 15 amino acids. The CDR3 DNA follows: TGTGCCAGCAGCTTAGATGGGACAAGCTACAATGAGCAGTTCTTC. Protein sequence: CASSLDGTSYNEQFF.

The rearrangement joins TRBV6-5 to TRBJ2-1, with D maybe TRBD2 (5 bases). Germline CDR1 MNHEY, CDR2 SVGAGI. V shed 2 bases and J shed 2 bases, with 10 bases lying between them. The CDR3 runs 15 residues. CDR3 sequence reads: CASSYRGSPYNEQFF. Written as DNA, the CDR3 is TGTGCCAGCAGTTACCGGGGAAGCCCCTACAATGAGCAGTTCTTC.

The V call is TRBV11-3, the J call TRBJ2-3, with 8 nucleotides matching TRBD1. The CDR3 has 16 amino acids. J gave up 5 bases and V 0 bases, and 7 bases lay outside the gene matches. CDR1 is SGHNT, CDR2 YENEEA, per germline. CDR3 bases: TGTGCCAGCAGCTTAGACTCATCAGGGGGCGGAGATACGCAGTATTTT. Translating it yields CASSLDSSGGGDTQYF.

CDR3 nucleotides: TGTGCCAGCAGTACCCGGACTAGCGGGGCCCTTTTAAAAGATACGCAGTATTTT. Amino acids: CASSTRTSGALLKDTQYF. The J gene is TRBJ2-3, the V gene TRBV27; 12 bases line up with TRBD2. The germline V gene has CDR1 MNHEY and CDR2 SMNVEV (reference sequence). V trimming: 5 bases; J trimming: 5 bases; junction bases outside the gene matches: 14. This CDR3 has 18 amino acids.

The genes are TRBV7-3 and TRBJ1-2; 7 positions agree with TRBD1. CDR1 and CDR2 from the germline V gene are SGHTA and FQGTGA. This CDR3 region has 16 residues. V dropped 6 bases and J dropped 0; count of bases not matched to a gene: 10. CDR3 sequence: CASSPSQGEPNYGYTF. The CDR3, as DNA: TGTGCCAGCAGTCCATCCCAGGGGGAGCCTAACTATGGCTACACCTTC.

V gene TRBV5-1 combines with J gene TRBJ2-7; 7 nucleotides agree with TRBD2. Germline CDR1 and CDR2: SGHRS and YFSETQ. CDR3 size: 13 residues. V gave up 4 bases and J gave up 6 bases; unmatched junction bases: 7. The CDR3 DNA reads TGCGCCAGCAGCCTTGTAGCGGGTACCGAGCAGTACGTC. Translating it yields CASSLVAGTEQYV.

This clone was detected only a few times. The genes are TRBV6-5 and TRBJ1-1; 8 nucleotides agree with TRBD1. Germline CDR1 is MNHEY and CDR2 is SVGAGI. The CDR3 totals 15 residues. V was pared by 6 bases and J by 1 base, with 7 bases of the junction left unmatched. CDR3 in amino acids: CASSLAGTGNTEAFF. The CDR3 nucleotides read TGTGCCAGCAGCCTCGCCGGGACAGGGAACACTGAAGCTTTCTTT.

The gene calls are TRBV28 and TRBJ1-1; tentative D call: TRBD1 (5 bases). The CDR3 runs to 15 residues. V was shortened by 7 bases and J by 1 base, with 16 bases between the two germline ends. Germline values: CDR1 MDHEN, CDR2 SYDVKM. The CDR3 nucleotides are TGTGCCAGCATCCTCCGAGACGGGGGGAACACTGAAGCTTTCTTT. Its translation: CASILRDGGNTEAFF.

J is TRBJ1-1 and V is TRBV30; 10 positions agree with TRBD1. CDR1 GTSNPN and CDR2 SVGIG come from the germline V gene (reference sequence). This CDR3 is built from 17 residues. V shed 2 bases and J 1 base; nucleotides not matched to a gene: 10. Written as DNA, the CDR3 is TGTGCCTGGAGTAAAACCGGGACAGGGGTGAGGAACACTGAAGCTTTCTTT. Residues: CAWSKTGTGVRNTEAFF. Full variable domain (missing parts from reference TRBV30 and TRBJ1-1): SQTIHQWPATLVQPVGSPLSLECTVEGTSNPNLYWYRQAAGRGLQLLFYSVGIGQISSEVPQNLSASRPQDRQFILSSKKLLLSDSGFYLCAWSKTGTGVRNTEAFFGQGTRLTVV.

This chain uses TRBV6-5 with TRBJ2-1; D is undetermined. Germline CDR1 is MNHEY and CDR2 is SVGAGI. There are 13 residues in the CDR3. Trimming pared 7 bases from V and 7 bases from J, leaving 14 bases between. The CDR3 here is CASTTRVSNEQFF. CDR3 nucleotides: TGTGCCAGCACCACACGGGTTTCAAATGAGCAGTTCTTC.

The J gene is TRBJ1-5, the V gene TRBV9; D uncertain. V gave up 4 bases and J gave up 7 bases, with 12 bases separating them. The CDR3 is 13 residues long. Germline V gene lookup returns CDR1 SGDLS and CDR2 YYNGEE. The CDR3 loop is CASSISGGQPQHF. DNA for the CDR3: TGTGCCAGCAGCATTAGCGGTGGGCAGCCCCAGCATTTT.

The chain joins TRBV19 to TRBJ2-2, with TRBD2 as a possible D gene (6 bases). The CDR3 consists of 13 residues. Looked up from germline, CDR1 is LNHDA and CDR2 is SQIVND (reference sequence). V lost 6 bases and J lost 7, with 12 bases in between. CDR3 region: CASSPGGYGELFF. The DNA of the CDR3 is TGTGCCAGTAGCCCAGGAGGGTACGGGGAGCTGTTTTTT.

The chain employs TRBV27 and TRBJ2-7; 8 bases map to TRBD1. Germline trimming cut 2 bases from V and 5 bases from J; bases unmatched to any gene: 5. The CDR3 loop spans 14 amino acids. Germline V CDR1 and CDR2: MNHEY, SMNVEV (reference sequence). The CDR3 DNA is TGTGCCAGCAGTTTACTTGGACAGGGTCACGAGCAGTACTTC. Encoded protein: CASSLLGQGHEQYF.

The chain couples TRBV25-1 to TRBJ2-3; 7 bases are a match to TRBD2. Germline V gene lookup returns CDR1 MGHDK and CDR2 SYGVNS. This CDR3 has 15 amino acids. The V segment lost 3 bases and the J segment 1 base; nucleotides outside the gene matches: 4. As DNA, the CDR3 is TGTGCCAGCAGTGATCAGCGGGAACGCACAGATACGCAGTATTTT. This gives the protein CASSDQRERTDTQYF.

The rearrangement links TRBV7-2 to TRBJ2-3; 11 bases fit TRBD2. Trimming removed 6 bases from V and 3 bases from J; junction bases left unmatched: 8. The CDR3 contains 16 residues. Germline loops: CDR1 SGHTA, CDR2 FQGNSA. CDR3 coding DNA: TGTGCCAGCAGATCTCCACTAGCGGGAGTAACAGATACGCAGTATTTT. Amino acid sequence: CASRSPLAGVTDTQYF.

The CDR3 DNA is TGTGCCAGCAGCAAAGGACTGCGGGACTGCTACGAGCAGTACTTC. Protein: CASSKGLRDCYEQYF. The genes are TRBV21-1 and TRBJ2-7; whether TRBD2, the table's D call, matches the DNA was not checked. TRBV21-1 is flagged as a pseudogene. This CDR3 is 15 amino acids long.

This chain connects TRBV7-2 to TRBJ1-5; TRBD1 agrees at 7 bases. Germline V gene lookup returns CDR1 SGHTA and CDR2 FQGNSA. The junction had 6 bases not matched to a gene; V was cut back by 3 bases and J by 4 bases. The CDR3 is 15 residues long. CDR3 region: CASSFDRARNQPQHF. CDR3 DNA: TGTGCCAGCAGCTTCGACAGGGCGAGAAATCAGCCCCAGCATTTT.

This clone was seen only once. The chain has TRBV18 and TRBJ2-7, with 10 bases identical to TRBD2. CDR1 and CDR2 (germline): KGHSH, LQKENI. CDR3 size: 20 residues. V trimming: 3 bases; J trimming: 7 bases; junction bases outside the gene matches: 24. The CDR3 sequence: CASSPAPSGRKGEGSWEQYF. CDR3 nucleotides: TGTGCCAGCTCACCGGCGCCTAGCGGGAGAAAAGGGGAAGGCTCGTGGGAGCAGTACTTC.

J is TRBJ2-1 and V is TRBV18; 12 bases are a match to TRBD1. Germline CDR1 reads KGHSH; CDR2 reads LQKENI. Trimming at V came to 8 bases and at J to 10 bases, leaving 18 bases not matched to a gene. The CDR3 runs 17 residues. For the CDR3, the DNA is TGTGCCAGCACCCAGCTATCTCCGGGACAGGGGGCAAAGGAGCAGTTCTTC. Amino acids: CASTQLSPGQGAKEQFF.